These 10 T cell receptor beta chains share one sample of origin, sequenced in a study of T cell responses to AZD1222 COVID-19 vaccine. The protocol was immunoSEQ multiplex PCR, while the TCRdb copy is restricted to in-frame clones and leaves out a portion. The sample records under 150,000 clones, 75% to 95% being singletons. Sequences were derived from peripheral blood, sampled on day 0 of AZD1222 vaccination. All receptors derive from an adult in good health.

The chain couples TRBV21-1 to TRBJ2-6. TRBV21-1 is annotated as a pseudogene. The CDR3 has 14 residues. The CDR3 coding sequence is TGTGCCAGCAGGGGGGTGTCTGGGGCCAACGTCCTGACTTTC. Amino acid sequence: CASRGVSGANVLTF.

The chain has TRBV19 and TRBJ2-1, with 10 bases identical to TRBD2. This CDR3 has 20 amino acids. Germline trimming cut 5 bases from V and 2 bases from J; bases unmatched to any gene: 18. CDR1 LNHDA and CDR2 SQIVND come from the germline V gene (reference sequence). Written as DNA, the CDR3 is TGTGCCAGTAGTCCAAGCGGACGGGTGGGTAGCGGGAGGCCCTACAATGAGCAGTTCTTC. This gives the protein CASSPSGRVGSGRPYNEQFF.

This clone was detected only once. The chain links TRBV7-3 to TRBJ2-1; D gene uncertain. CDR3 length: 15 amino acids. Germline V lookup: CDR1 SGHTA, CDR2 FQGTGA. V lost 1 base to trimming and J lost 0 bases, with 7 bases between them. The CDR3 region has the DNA TGTGCCAGCAGCTTAATGGGGAACTCCTACAATGAGCAGTTCTTC. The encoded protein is CASSLMGNSYNEQFF. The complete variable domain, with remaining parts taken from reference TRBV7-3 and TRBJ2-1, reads GAGVSQTPSNKVTEKGKYVELRCDPISGHTALYWYRQSLGQGPEFLIYFQGTGAADDSGLPNDRFFAVRPEGSVSTLKIQRTERGDSAVYLCASSLMGNSYNEQFFGPGTRLTVL.

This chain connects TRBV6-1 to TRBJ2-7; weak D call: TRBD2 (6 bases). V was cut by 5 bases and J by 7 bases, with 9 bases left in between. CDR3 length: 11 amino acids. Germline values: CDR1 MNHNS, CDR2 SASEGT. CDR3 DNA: TGTGCCAGCAGTTCGGAGGGAGAGCAGTACTTC. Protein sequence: CASSSEGEQYF.

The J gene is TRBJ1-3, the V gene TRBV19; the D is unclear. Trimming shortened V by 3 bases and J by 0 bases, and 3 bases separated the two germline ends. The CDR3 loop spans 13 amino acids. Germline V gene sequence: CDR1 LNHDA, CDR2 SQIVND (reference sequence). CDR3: CASSIASGNTIYF. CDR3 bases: TGTGCCAGTAGTATCGCCTCTGGAAACACCATATATTTT.

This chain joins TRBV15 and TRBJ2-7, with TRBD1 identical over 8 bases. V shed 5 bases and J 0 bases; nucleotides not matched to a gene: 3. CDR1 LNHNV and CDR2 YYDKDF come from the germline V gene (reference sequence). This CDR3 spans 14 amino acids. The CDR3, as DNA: TGTGCCACCAGCCGGGACAGGAGCTCCTACGAGCAGTACTTC. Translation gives CATSRDRSSYEQYF.

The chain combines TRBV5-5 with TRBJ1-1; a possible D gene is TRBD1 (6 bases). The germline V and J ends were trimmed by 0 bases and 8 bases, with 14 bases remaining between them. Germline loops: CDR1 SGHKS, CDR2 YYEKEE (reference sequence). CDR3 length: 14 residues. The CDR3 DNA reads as TGTGCCAGCAGCTTGGTTGGAAGGGGACAAGAAGCTTTCTTT. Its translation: CASSLVGRGQEAFF. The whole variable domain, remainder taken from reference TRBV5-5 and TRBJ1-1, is DAGVTQSPTHLIKTRGQQVTLRCSPISGHKSVSWYQQVLGQGPQFIFQYYEKEERGRGNFPDRFSARQFPNYSSELNVNALLLGDSALYLCASSLVGRGQEAFFGQGTRLTVV.

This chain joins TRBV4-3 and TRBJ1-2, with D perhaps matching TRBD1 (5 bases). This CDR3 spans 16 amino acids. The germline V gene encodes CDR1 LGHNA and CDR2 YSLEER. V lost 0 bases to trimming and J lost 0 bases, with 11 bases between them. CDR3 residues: CASSQDARVANYGYTF. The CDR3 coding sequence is TGCGCCAGCAGCCAAGACGCCAGGGTAGCTAACTATGGCTACACCTTC.

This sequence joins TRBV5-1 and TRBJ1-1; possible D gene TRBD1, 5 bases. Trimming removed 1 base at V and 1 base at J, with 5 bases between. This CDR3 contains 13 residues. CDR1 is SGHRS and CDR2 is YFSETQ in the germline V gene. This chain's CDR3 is CASSLTGNTEAFF. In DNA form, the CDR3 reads TGCGCCAGCAGCTTGACAGGGAACACTGAAGCTTTCTTT.

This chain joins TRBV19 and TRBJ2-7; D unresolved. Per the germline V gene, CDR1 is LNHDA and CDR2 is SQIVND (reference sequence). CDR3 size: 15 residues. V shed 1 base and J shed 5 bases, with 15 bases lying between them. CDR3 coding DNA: TGTGCCAGTAGTATAGGGACCACCGGGTTCGACGAGCAGTACTTC. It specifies CASSIGTTGFDEQYF.